This TCR beta chain was retrieved from a study of OX40 agonist ivuxolimab in advanced cancers. About the study: Ivuxolimab, which is an agonistic anti-OX40 (CD134) antibody, was administered to the patients. Across the patients, intravenous ivuxolimab was delivered every 2 weeks at 0.01 to 10 mg/kg. Findings of the study overall: Antigens targeted by the expanded peripheral T cells were not determined.

Produced via immunoSEQ multiplex PCR; TCRdb's table is partial and in-frame only. Among about 58,000 clones, around four fifths were seen once, and the ten largest hold less than 4%. With autoimmune disease history or systemic immunosuppression, patients were excluded. The CDR3 covers 16 residues. Germline-derived CDR1 and CDR2 are KGHSH and LQKENI. V was clipped by 0 bases and J by 5 bases, with 14 bases between them. This clone came up a few times. Antigen specificity is unknown. This TCR came from an adult with an advanced solid tumor such as melanoma, head and neck, liver or kidney cancer. The source was CD4+ or CD8+ T cells sorted from blood, collected in a trial of the OX40 agonist ivuxolimab. The chain has TRBV18 and TRBJ1-5; TRBD1 is a possible D gene (5 bases). CDR3 region: CASSPPGLGGDQPQHF. As DNA, the CDR3 is TGTGCCAGCTCACCACCGGGCCTGGGGGGTGATCAGCCCCAGCATTTT.